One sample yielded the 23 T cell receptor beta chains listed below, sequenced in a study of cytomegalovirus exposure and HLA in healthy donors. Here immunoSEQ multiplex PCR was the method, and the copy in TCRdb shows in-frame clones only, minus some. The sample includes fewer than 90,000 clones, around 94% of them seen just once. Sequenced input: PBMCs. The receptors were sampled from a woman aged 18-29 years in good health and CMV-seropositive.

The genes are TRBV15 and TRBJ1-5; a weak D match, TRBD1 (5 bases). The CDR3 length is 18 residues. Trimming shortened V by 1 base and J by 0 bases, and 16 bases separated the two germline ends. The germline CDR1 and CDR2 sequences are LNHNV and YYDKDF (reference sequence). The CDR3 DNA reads TGTGCCACCAGCAGAGGGGGATGGGGCTCGAATAGCAATCAGCCCCAGCATTTT. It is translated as CATSRGGWGSNSNQPQHF.

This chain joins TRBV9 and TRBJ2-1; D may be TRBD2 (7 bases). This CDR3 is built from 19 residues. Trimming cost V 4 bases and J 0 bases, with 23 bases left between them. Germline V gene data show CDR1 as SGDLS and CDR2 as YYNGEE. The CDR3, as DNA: TGTGCCAGCAGCCCCAGAGGACTAGGGGGTGGGAGCTCCTACAATGAGCAGTTCTTC. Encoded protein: CASSPRGLGGGSSYNEQFF. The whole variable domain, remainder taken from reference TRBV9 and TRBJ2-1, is DSGVTQTPKHLITATGQRVTLRCSPRSGDLSVYWYQQSLDQGLQFLIQYYNGEERAKGNILERFSAQQFPDLHSELNLSSLELGDSALYFCASSPRGLGGGSSYNEQFFGPGTRLTVL.

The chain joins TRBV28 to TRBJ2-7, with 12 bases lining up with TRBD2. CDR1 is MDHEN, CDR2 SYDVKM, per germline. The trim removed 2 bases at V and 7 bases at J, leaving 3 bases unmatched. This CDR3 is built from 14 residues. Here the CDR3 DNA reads TGTGCCAGCAGTTTAGGACTAGCGGGGTGGGAGCAGTACTTC. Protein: CASSLGLAGWEQYF.

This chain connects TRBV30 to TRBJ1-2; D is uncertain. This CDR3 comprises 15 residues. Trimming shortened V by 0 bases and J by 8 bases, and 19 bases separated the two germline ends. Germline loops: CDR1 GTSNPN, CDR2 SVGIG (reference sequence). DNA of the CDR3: TGTGCCTGGAGTGTACTTAATGCGGCAGCCAAGGGCTACACCTTC. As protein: CAWSVLNAAAKGYTF.

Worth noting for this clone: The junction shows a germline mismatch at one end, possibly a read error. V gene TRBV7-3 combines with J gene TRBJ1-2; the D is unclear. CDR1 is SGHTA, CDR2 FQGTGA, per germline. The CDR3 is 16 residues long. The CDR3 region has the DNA TGTGCCAGCAGCCTAACACCAGAGACGGCGGCGGGTGGCTACACCTTC. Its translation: CASSLTPETAAGGYTF.

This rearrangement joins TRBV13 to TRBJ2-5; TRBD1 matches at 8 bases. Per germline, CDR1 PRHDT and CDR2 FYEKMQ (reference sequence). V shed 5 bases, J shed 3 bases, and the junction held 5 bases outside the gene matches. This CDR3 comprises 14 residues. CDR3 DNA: TGTGCCAGCAGCCGTGGACAGGGTAAAGAGACCCAGTACTTC. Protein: CASSRGQGKETQYF. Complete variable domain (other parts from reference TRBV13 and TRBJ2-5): AAGVIQSPRHLIKEKRETATLKCYPIPRHDTVYWYQQGPGQDPQFLISFYEKMQSDKGSIPDRFSAQQFSDYHSELNMSSLELGDSALYFCASSRGQGKETQYFGPGTRLLVL.

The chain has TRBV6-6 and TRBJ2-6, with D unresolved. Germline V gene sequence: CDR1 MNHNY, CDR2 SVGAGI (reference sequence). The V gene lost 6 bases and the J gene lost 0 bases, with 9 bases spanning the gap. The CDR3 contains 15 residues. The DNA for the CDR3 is TGTGCCAGCAGCTCAGTAGCCTCTGGGGCCAACGTCCTGACTTTC. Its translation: CASSSVASGANVLTF.

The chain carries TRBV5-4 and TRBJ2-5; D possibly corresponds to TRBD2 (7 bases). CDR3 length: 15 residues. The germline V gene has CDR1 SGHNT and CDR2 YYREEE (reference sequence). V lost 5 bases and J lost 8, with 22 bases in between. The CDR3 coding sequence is TGTGCCAGCAGTCTGTGGGGCGGGGGCCTGCCTACCCAGTACTTC. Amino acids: CASSLWGGGLPTQYF.

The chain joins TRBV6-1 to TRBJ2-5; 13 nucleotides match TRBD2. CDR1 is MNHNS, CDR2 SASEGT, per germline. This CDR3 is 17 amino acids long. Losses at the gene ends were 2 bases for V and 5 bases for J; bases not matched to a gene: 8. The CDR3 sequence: CASSERGLAGRVETQYF. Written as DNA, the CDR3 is TGTGCCAGCAGTGAACGGGGACTAGCGGGAAGGGTGGAGACCCAGTACTTC.

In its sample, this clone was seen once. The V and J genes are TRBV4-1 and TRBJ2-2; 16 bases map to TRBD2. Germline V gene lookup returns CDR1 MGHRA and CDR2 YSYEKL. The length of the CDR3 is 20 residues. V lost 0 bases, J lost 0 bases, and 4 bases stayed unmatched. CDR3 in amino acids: CASSQDRGLAGGTNTGELFF. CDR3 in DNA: TGCGCCAGCAGCCAAGATAGGGGACTAGCGGGGGGGACGAACACCGGGGAGCTGTTTTTT.

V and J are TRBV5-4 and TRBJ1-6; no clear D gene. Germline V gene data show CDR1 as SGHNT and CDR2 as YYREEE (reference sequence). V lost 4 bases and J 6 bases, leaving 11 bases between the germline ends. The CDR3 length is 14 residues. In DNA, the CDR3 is TGTGCCAGCAGCCCCATGGGCCGTAATTCACCCCTCCACTTT. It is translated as CASSPMGRNSPLHF.

The CDR3 protein is CASSMGQGTRTDTQYF. For the CDR3, the DNA is TGTGCCAGCAGCATGGGACAGGGAACGAGAACAGATACGCAGTATTTT. V is TRBV7-3 and J is TRBJ2-3; 9 positions match TRBD1. CDR1 is SGHTA and CDR2 is FQGTGA in the germline V gene. V was pared by 5 bases and J by 3 bases, with 9 bases of the junction left unmatched. This CDR3 region has 16 residues.

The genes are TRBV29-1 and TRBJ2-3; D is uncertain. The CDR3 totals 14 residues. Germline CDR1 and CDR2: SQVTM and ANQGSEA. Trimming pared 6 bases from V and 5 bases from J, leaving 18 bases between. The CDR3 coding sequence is TGCAGCGTAGCCGGTCCTAGTTCAATAGATACGCAGTATTTT. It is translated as CSVAGPSSIDTQYF.

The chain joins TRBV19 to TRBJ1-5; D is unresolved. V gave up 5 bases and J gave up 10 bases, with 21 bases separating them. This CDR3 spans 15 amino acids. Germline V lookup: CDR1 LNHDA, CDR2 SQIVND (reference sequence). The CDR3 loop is CASSSGKTIPIPQHF. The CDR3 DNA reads TGTGCCAGTAGTTCGGGGAAAACGATCCCCATCCCCCAGCATTTT.

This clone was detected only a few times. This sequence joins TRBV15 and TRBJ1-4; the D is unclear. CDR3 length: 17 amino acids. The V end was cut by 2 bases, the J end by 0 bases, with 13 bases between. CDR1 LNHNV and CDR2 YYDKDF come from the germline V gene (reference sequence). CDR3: CATSRSPLQATNEKLFF. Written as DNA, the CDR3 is TGTGCCACCAGCAGATCCCCCCTCCAGGCAACTAATGAAAAACTGTTTTTT.

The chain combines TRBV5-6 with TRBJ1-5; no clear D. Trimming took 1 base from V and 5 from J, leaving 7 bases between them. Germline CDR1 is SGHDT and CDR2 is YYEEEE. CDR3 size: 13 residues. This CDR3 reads CASSLLGYQPQHF. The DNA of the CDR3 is TGTGCCAGCAGCTTGCTGGGCTATCAGCCCCAGCATTTT.

CDR3 DNA sequence: TGTGCCAGCAGCTCCCAAAGCGGGCGACTAGGGGGCGAGGTCGGCTACACCTTC. Translation gives CASSSQSGRLGGEVGYTF. This rearrangement joins TRBV7-2 to TRBJ1-2; 7 nucleotides agree with TRBD1. The V gene end was trimmed by 4 bases and the J gene end by 8 bases; junction bases not matched to a gene: 22. Germline V lookup: CDR1 SGHTA, CDR2 FQGNSA. There are 18 residues in the CDR3.

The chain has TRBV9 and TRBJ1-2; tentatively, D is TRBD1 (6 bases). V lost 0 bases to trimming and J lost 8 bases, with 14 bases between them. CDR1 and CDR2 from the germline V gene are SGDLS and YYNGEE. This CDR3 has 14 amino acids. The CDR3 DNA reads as TGTGCCAGCAGCGTAGATAGGGGGTGGTACGGCTACACCTTC. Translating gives CASSVDRGWYGYTF.

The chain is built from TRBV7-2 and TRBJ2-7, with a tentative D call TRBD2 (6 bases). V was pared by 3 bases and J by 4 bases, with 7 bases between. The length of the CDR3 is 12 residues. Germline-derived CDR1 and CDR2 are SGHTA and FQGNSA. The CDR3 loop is CASSFAGYEQYF. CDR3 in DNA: TGTGCCAGCAGCTTCGCGGGGTACGAGCAGTACTTC.

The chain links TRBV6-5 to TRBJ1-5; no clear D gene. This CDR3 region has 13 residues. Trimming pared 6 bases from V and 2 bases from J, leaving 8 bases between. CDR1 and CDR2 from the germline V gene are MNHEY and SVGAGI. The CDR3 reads CASRLRGNQPQHF. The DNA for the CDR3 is TGTGCCAGCAGACTGAGGGGCAATCAGCCCCAGCATTTT.

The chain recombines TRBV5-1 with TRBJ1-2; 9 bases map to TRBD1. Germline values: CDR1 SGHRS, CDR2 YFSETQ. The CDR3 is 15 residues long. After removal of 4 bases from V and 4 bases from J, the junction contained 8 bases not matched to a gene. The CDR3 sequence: CASSEETGGSYGYTF. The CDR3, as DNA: TGCGCCAGCAGCGAAGAAACAGGGGGCTCCTATGGCTACACCTTC.

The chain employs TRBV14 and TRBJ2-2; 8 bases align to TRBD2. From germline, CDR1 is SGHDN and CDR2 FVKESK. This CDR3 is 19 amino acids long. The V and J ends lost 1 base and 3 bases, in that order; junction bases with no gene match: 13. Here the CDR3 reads CASSQVQTRQREYTGELFF. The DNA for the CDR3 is TGTGCCAGCAGCCAAGTGCAGACCCGTCAGCGGGAGTACACCGGGGAGCTGTTTTTT.

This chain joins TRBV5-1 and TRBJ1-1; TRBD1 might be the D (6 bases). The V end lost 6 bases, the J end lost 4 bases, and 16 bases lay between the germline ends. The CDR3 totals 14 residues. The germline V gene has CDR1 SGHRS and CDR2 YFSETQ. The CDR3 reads CASTGQGSGTEAFF. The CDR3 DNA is TGCGCCAGCACGGGTCAGGGGTCGGGCACTGAAGCTTTCTTT.